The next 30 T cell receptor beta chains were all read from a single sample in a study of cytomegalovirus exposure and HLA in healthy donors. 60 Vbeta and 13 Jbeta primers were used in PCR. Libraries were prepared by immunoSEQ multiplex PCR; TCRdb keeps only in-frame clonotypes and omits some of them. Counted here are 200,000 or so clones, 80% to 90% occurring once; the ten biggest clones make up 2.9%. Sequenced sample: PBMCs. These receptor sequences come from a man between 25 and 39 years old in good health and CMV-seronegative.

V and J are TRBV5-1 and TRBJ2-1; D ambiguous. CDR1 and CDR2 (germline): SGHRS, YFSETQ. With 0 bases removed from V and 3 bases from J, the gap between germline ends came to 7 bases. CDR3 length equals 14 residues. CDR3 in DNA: TGCGCCAGCAGCTTGGGGCAGAACTACAATGAGCAGTTCTTC. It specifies CASSLGQNYNEQFF. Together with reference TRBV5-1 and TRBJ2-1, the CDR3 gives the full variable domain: KAGVTQTPRYLIKTRGQQVTLSCSPISGHRSVSWYQQTPGQGLQFLFEYFSETQRNKGNFPGRFSGRQFSNSRSEMNVSTLELGDSALYLCASSLGQNYNEQFFGPGTRLTVL.

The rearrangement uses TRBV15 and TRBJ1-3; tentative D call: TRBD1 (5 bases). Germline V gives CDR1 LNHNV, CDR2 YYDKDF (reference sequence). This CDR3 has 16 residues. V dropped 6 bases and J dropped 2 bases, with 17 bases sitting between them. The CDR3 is CATSHRTFFPGNTIYF. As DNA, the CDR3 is TGTGCCACCAGTCATCGGACATTTTTCCCTGGAAACACCATATATTTT.

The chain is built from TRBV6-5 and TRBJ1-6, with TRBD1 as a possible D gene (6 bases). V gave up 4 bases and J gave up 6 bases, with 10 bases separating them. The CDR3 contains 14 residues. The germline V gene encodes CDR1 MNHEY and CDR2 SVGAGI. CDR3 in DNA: TGTGCCAGCAGTTCGACAGGCGCTAATTCACCCCTCCACTTT. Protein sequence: CASSSTGANSPLHF.

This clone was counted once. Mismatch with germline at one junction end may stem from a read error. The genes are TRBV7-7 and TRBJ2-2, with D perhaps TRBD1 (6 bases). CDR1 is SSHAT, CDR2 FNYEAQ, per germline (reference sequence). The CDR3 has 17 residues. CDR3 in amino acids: CASSLGTGLVFTGELFF. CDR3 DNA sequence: TGTGCTAGCAGCTTAGGAACAGGGCTGGTATTCACCGGGGAGCTGTTTTTT.

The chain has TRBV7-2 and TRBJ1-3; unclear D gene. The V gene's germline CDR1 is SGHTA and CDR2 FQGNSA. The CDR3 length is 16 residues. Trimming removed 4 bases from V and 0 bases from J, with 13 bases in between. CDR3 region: CASSYREFPSGNTIYF. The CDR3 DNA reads TGTGCCAGCAGCTACCGGGAGTTCCCCTCTGGAAACACCATATATTTT.

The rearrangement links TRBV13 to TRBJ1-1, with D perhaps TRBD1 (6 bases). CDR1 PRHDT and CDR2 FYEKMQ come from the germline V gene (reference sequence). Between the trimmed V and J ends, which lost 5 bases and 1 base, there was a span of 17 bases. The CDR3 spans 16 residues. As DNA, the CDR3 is TGTGCCAGCAGCCTCCTCCTAGGACAGCAGAACACTGAAGCTTTCTTT. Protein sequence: CASSLLLGQQNTEAFF.

The CDR3 protein is CSAKQGRETQYF. As DNA, the CDR3 is TGCAGCGCCAAACAGGGGAGGGAGACCCAGTACTTC. The rearrangement links TRBV29-1 to TRBJ2-5; the D gene is possibly TRBD1 (7 bases). There are 12 residues in the CDR3. From germline, CDR1 is SQVTM and CDR2 ANQGSEA. Trimming took 7 bases from V and 5 from J, leaving 14 bases between them.

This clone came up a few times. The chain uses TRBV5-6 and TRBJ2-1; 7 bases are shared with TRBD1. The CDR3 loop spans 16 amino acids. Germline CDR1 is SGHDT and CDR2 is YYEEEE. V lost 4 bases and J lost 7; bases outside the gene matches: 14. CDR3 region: CASSLLRPGGLNEQFF. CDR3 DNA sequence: TGTGCCAGCAGCCTCTTACGTCCAGGGGGTCTAAATGAGCAGTTCTTC.

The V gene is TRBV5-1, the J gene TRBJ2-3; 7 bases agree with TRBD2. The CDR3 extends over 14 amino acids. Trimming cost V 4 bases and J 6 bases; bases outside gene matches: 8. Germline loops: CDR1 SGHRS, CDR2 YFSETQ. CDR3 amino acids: CASSSGTAGDTQYF. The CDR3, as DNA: TGCGCCAGCAGCAGCGGGACTGCCGGGGATACGCAGTATTTT.

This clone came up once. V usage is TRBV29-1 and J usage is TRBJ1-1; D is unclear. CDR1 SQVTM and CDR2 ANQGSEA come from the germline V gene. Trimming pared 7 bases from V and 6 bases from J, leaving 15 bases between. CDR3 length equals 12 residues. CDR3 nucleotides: TGCAGCGACAGCGTGGAGGGAGCTGAAGCTTTCTTT. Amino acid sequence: CSDSVEGAEAFF.

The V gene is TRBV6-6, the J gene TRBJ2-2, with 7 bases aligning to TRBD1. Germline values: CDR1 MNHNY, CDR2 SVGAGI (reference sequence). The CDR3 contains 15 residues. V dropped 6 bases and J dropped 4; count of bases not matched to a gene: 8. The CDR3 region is CASSRQGKGTGELFF. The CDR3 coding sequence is TGTGCCAGCAGCCGACAGGGAAAGGGCACCGGGGAGCTGTTTTTT.

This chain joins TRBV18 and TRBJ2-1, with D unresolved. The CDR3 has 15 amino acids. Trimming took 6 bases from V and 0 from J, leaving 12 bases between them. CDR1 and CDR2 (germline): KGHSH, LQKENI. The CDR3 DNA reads TGTGCCAGCTCTCCAGACATAAACTCCTACAATGAGCAGTTCTTC. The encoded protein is CASSPDINSYNEQFF.

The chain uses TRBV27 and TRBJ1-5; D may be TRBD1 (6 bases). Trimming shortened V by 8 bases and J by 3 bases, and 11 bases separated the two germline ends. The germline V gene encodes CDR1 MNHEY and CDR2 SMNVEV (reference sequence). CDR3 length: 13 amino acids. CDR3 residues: CASSKGVNQPQHF. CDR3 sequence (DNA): TGTGCCAGCTCAAAGGGGGTCAATCAGCCCCAGCATTTT.

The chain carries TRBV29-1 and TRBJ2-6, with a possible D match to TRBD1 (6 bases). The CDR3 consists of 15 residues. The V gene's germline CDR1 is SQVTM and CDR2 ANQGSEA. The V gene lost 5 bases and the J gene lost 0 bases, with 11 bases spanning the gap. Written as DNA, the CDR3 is TGCAGCGTTTTGGGACACCGCTCTGGGGCCAACGTCCTGACTTTC. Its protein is CSVLGHRSGANVLTF. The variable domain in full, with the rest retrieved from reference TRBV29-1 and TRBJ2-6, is SAVISQKPSRDICQRGTSLTIQCQVDSQVTMMFWYRQQPGQSLTLIATANQGSEATYESGFVIDKFPISRPNLTFSTLTVSNMSPEDSSIYLCSVLGHRSGANVLTFGAGSRLTVL.

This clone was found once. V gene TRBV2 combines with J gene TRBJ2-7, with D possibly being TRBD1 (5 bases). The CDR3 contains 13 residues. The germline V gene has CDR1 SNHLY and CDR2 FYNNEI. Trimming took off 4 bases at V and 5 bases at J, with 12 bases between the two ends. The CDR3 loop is CASSVSGIHEQYF. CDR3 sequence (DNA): TGTGCCAGCAGTGTCTCAGGGATCCACGAGCAGTACTTC. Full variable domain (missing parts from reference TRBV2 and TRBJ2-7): EPEVTQTPSHQVTQMGQEVILRCVPISNHLYFYWYRQILGQKVEFLVSFYNNEISEKSEIFDDQFSVERPDGSNFTLKIRSTKLEDSAMYFCASSVSGIHEQYFGPGTRLTVT.

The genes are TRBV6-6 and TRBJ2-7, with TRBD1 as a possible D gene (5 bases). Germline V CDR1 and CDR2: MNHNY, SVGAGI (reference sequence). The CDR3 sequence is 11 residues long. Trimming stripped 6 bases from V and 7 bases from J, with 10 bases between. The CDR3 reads CASSPPGEQYF. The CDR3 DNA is TGTGCCAGCAGCCCACCAGGGGAGCAGTACTTC.

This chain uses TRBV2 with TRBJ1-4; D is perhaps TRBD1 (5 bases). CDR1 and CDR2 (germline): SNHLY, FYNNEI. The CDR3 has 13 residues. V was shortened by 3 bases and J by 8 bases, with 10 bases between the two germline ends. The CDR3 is CASSERGEEKLFF. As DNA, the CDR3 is TGTGCCAGCAGTGAGCGGGGCGAGGAAAAACTGTTTTTT. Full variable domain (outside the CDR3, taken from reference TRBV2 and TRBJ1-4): EPEVTQTPSHQVTQMGQEVILRCVPISNHLYFYWYRQILGQKVEFLVSFYNNEISEKSEIFDDQFSVERPDGSNFTLKIRSTKLEDSAMYFCASSERGEEKLFFGSGTQLSVL.

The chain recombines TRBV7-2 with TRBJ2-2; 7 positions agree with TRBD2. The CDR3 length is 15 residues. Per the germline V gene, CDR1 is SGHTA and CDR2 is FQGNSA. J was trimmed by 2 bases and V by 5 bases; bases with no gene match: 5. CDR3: CASSPQRGNTGELFF. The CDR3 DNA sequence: TGTGCCAGCAGCCCCCAGCGGGGAAACACCGGGGAGCTGTTTTTT.

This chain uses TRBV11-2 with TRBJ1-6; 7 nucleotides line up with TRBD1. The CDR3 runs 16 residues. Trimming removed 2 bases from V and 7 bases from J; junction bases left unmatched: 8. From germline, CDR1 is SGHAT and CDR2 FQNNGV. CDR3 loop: CASSLSRGFLNSPLHF. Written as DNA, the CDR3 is TGTGCCAGCAGCTTATCCAGGGGGTTCTTAAATTCACCCCTCCACTTT.

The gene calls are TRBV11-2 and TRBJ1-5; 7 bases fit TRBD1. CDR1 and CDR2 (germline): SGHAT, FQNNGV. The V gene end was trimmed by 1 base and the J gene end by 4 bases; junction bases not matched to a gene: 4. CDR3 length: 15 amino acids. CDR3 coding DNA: TGTGCCAGCAGCTTAGTCGGACAGGTTAATCAGCCCCAGCATTTT. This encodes CASSLVGQVNQPQHF.

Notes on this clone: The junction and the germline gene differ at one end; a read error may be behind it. Here the CDR3 reads CGVSDRFGPNQPQHF. CDR3 sequence (DNA): TGCGGCGTTTCCGACAGATTCGGGCCCAATCAGCCCCAGCATTTT. V is TRBV29-1 and J is TRBJ1-5; tentatively, D is TRBD1 (5 bases). The germline gives CDR1 SQVTM, CDR2 ANQGSEA. This CDR3 region has 15 residues.

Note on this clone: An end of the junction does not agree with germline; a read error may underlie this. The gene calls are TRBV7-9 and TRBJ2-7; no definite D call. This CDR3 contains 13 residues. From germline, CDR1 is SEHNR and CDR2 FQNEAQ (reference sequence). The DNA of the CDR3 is TGTACCAGCAGCAAATACCCTACCTACGAGCAGTACTTC. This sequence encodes CTSSKYPTYEQYF.

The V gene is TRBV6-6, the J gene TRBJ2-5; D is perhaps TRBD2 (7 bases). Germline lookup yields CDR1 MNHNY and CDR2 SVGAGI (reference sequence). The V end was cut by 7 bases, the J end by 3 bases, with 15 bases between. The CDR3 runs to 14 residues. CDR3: CASTWGGAEETQYF. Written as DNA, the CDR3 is TGTGCCAGCACCTGGGGGGGGGCGGAAGAGACCCAGTACTTC.

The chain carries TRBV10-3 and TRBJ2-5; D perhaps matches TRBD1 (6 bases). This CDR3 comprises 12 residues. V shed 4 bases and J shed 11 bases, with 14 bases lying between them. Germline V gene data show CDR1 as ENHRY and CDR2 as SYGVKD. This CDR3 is CAISAGVEEQYF. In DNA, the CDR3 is TGTGCCATCAGTGCAGGGGTGGAAGAGCAGTACTTC.

CDR3 region: CSVEVQGQETQYF. The CDR3 DNA reads as TGCAGCGTTGAAGTTCAGGGCCAAGAGACCCAGTACTTC. J is TRBJ2-5 and V is TRBV29-1; a weak D match, TRBD1 (5 bases). The V gene's germline CDR1 is SQVTM and CDR2 ANQGSEA. Trimming took 1 base from V and 1 from J, leaving 7 bases between them. CDR3 length equals 13 residues.

This chain's CDR3 is CASSTGGTGANVLTF. CDR3 bases: TGTGCCAGCAGCACAGGGGGAACTGGGGCCAACGTCCTGACTTTC. The V and J genes are TRBV13 and TRBJ2-6, with 8 bases fitting TRBD1. The CDR3 extends over 15 amino acids. Per the germline V gene, CDR1 is PRHDT and CDR2 is FYEKMQ (reference sequence). V dropped 5 bases and J dropped 2; count of bases not matched to a gene: 2. The variable domain in full, with the rest retrieved from reference TRBV13 and TRBJ2-6, is AAGVIQSPRHLIKEKRETATLKCYPIPRHDTVYWYQQGPGQDPQFLISFYEKMQSDKGSIPDRFSAQQFSDYHSELNMSSLELGDSALYFCASSTGGTGANVLTFGAGSRLTVL.

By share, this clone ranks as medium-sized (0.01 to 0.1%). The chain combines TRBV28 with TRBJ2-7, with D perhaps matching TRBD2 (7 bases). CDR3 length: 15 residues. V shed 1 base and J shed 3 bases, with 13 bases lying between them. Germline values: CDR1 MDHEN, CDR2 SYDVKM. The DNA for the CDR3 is TGTGCCAGCAGTTTATTGGGGGGGCCCCTCTACGAGCAGTACTTC. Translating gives CASSLLGGPLYEQYF.

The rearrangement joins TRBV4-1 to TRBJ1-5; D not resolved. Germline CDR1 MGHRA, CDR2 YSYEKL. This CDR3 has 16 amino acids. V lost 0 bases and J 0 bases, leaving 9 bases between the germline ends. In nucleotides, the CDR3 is TGCGCCAGCAGCCAAGAACCGGGGTATAGCAATCAGCCCCAGCATTTT. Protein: CASSQEPGYSNQPQHF.

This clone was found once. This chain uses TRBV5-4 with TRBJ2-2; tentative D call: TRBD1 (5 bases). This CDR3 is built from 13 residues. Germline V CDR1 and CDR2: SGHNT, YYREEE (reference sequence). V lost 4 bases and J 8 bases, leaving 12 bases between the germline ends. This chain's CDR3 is CASSGYQGGELFF. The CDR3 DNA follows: TGTGCCAGCAGCGGCTACCAGGGTGGGGAGCTGTTTTTT. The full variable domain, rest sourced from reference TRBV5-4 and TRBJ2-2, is ETGVTQSPTHLIKTRGQQVTLRCSSQSGHNTVSWYQQALGQGPQFIFQYYREEENGRGNFPPRFSGLQFPNYSSELNVNALELDDSALYLCASSGYQGGELFFGEGSRLTVL.

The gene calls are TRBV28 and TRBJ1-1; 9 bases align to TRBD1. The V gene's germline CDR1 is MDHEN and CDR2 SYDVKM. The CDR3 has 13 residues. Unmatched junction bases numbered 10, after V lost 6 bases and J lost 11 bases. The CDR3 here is CASSPTGGKKAFF. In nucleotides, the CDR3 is TGTGCCAGCAGCCCCACAGGGGGCAAGAAGGCTTTCTTT.